This entry lists 14 T cell receptor beta chains sequenced from one sample in a study of blood T cell repertoires in COVID-19 (dated by TCRdb to the early 2020s). Preparation of the library involved the immunoSEQ multiplex PCR assay. TCRdb's version of the immuneACCESS table is confined to in-frame rearrangements and falls short of the full clone set. An unresolved V gene accounts for under half of the shortfall where checked; the remainder is of unknown origin. Present in this sample are some 330,000 clones, roughly 88% of which were seen just once. 5% to 6% of the sample goes to the ten largest clones. What was sequenced was PBMCs or T cells enriched from blood (not recorded which). These receptors all come from a young man who had recovered from COVID-19.

The chain carries TRBV30 and TRBJ2-7, with D unresolved. The CDR3 consists of 11 residues. Looked up from germline, CDR1 is GTSNPN and CDR2 is SVGIG (reference sequence). V was clipped by 2 bases and J by 7 bases, with 9 bases between them. DNA of the CDR3: TGTGCCTGGAGTAAGATGCAGGAGCAGTACTTC. This encodes CAWSKMQEQYF.

The chain recombines TRBV12-3 or TRBV12-4 with TRBJ2-3, with a weak D call TRBD2 (5 bases). V was cut by 3 bases and J by 5 bases, with 9 bases left in between. The CDR3 runs to 13 residues. CDR3 in amino acids: CASSFLGVDTQYF. In DNA form, the CDR3 reads TGTGCCAGCAGTTTCTTGGGAGTAGATACGCAGTATTTT.

The chain links TRBV3-1 (or the pseudogene TRBV3-2) to TRBJ1-2; D uncertain. This CDR3 has 16 residues. Germline CDR1 LGHDT, CDR2 YNNKEL (reference sequence). The V and J ends lost 4 bases and 3 bases respectively, with 18 bases between them. CDR3 bases: TGTGCCAGCAGCCGCCCCGGGGAGGGTGGTGACTATGGCTACACCTTC. The encoded protein is CASSRPGEGGDYGYTF.

This clone was observed once. The CDR3 is CASWGGRDSPLHF. The CDR3 nucleotides are TGTGCCAGCTGGGGGGGACGGGATTCACCCCTCCACTTT. This rearrangement joins TRBV7-8 to TRBJ1-6; tentatively, D is TRBD1 (5 bases). Trimming removed 8 bases from V and 8 bases from J, with 13 bases in between. The CDR3 has 13 residues. CDR1 is SGHVS, CDR2 FQNEAQ, per germline.

The CDR3 loop reads CASSQALRGPEAFF. DNA of the CDR3: TGTGCCAGCAGCCAGGCCCTCCGAGGGCCTGAAGCTTTCTTT. The chain has TRBV3-1 (or the pseudogene TRBV3-2) and TRBJ1-1; the D is unclear. The CDR3 has 14 residues. In germline, CDR1 is LGHDT, CDR2 YNNKEL (reference sequence). The ends were cut back, 3 bases at V and 6 bases at J, with 14 bases in the middle.

The V call is TRBV10-1, the J call TRBJ2-3; D not certain. V was trimmed by 0 bases and J by 2 bases, leaving 6 bases between them. CDR1 and CDR2 from the germline V gene are WNHNN and SYGVQD (reference sequence). This CDR3 is 14 amino acids long. CDR3 in amino acids: CASSESRVTDTQYF. CDR3 DNA sequence: TGCGCCAGCAGTGAGTCAAGAGTCACAGATACGCAGTATTTT.

A single count supports this clone. The chain has TRBV24-1 and TRBJ1-5; D perhaps matches TRBD1 (5 bases). Germline assignment: CDR1 KGHDR and CDR2 SFDVKD. The V gene lost 3 bases and the J gene lost 1 base, with 15 bases spanning the gap. This CDR3 has 17 residues. This CDR3 is CATSDPRQNPSNQPQHF. The CDR3 DNA sequence: TGTGCCACCAGTGATCCGAGACAGAATCCCAGCAATCAGCCCCAGCATTTT.

This clone was recorded once. J is TRBJ2-6 and V is TRBV6-5, with D possibly being TRBD1 (5 bases). Looked up from germline, CDR1 is MNHEY and CDR2 is SVGAGI. V gave up 4 bases and J gave up 0 bases, with 7 bases separating them. The CDR3 has 15 amino acids. CDR3 sequence: CASSFDSSGANVLTF. The CDR3, as DNA: TGTGCCAGCAGTTTCGACAGCTCTGGGGCCAACGTCCTGACTTTC.

The chain couples TRBV2 to TRBJ1-3; D is ambiguous. Trimming pared 5 bases from V and 0 bases from J, leaving 8 bases between. Germline V CDR1 and CDR2: SNHLY, FYNNEI. CDR3 length: 14 residues. The CDR3 DNA sequence: TGTGCCAGCAGTTTTACAGTCTCTGGAAACACCATATATTTT. Its protein product is CASSFTVSGNTIYF.

The CDR3 region is CASRPDSAGELFF. Here the CDR3 DNA reads TGTGCCAGCAGACCAGACAGTGCCGGGGAGCTGTTTTTT. The V and J genes are TRBV12-3 or TRBV12-4 and TRBJ2-2; D is perhaps TRBD1 (5 bases). This CDR3 spans 13 amino acids. Trimming took 6 bases from V and 6 from J, leaving 11 bases between them.

The gene calls are TRBV28 and TRBJ1-6, with D maybe TRBD1 (6 bases). Germline V gene data show CDR1 as MDHEN and CDR2 as SYDVKM. The CDR3 sequence is 15 residues long. With 3 bases removed from V and 4 bases from J, the gap between germline ends came to 10 bases. The CDR3 spells CASSFTGLYNSPLHF. DNA for the CDR3: TGTGCCAGCAGTTTCACAGGGCTTTATAATTCACCCCTCCACTTT.

The rearrangement joins TRBV19 to TRBJ1-2, with TRBD1 matching over 7 bases. V lost 6 bases to trimming and J lost 1 base; unmatched junction nucleotides: 11. The CDR3 has 16 residues. Per the germline V gene, CDR1 is LNHDA and CDR2 is SQIVND (reference sequence). The CDR3 here is CASSLGRDRNNYGYTF. Here the CDR3 DNA reads TGTGCCAGTAGCCTCGGACGGGACAGAAATAACTATGGCTACACCTTC.

The rearrangement joins TRBV21-1 to TRBJ2-7; the listed D gene, TRBD1, was not tested against the DNA. TRBV21-1 is listed as a pseudogene. The CDR3 runs 14 residues. The chain's CDR3 is CASSKNDNSYEQYF. The CDR3 DNA sequence: TGTGCCAGCAGCAAAAACGACAACTCCTACGAGCAGTACTTC.

The J gene is TRBJ1-5, the V gene TRBV21-1. TRBV21-1 is a pseudogene locus. The CDR3 covers 15 residues. The CDR3 sequence: CASSTRGYSNQPQHF. Written as DNA, the CDR3 is TGTGCCAGCAGCACACGGGGATATAGCAATCAGCCCCAGCATTTT.